Sequencing of this T cell receptor beta chain was carried out in a study of TIL therapy for anti-PD-1-resistant metastatic lung cancer. Overall study context: By whole-exome sequencing, median non-synonymous tumor mutation burden was around 1.5 mutations per megabase. Study results and limitations: Treatment-naive, never-smoker and oncogene-addicted patients were overrepresented in this highly selected cohort.

Time point: pre-treatment sample, taken before nivolumab and TIL therapy. The CDR3 loop spans 16 amino acids. The germline V gene has CDR1 MNHEY and CDR2 SMNVEV (reference sequence). With 4 bases removed from V and 0 bases from J, the gap between germline ends came to 15 bases. Sequencing used immunoSEQ v3. TCRdb's copy holds only in-frame clones and misses some; the assay was immunoSEQ multiplex PCR. The sample shows tens of thousands of clones, about nine tenths of them seen only once. As to this clone: The antigen is undetermined.

The origin of this receptor is a person aged 25 to 79 with non-small cell lung cancer. This chain links TRBV27 with TRBJ1-1; D gene uncertain. The material was blood, obtained at baseline. CDR3 sequence reads: CASSSPRGPLNTEAFF. In nucleotides, the CDR3 is TGTGCCAGCAGTTCCCCACGAGGACCCTTGAACACTGAAGCTTTCTTT.